Listed here are 4 T cell receptor beta chains from one sample, sequenced in a study of post-analysis software for immune sequencing data. These receptors are not linked to any known antigen. Presence of unique molecular identifiers characterized the TCR beta cDNA libraries. TCRdb reprocessed the PCR reads via MiXCR and lists one record per CDR3 protein. The table lists 250,000 to 300,000 distinct CDR3 sequences, 36% of them singletons. The study's findings and limits: Controls had lower frequencies than patients of roughly five TRBV segments, which included TRBV5-6, TRBV5-1 and TRBV20-1.

The material sequenced was blood. The receptor set was obtained from a girl under 18 with multiple sclerosis.

This clonotype was detected only a few times. Possible read error: a much larger clone is one base away. The genes are TRBV27 and TRBJ1-4; D is unresolved. The germline V gene has CDR1 MNHEY and CDR2 SMNVEV (reference sequence). The CDR3 is made up of 12 amino acids. CDR3 sequence (DNA): TGTGCCAGCAGTTTATATGGCGAAAAACGGTTTTTT. As protein: CASSLYGEKRFF.

This clonotype was recorded a few times. The V and J genes are TRBV3-1 and TRBJ2-3; TRBD2 agrees at 12 bases. Per the germline V gene, CDR1 is LGHDT and CDR2 is YNNKEL (reference sequence). The CDR3 runs 14 residues. With V trimmed by 8 bases and J by 4 bases, 4 bases remained unmatched. DNA for the CDR3: TGTGCCAGCCGGCTAGCGGGGGGGCCAGATACGCAGTATTTT. Translated, it gives CASRLAGGPDTQYF.

The sample holds a few counts of this clonotype. The V call is TRBV5-1, the J call TRBJ1-1; D is unresolved. CDR1 is SGHRS and CDR2 is YFSETQ in the germline V gene. Trimming left V 2 bases short and J 4 bases short, with 12 bases between. The CDR3 totals 14 residues. In DNA, the CDR3 is TGCGCCAGCAGCTTACGTTCGTCTATCACTGAAGCTTTCTTT. It yields the protein CASSLRSSITEAFF.

The chain couples TRBV12-3 or TRBV12-4 to TRBJ2-3, with 8 bases matching TRBD2. With V trimmed by 6 bases and J by 4 bases, 21 bases remained unmatched. The CDR3 has 19 residues. In nucleotides, the CDR3 is TGTGCCAGCAGACGCCGGTACTTTCTAACTAGCGGAATAGCAGATACGCAGTATTTT. Protein sequence: CASRRRYFLTSGIADTQYF.